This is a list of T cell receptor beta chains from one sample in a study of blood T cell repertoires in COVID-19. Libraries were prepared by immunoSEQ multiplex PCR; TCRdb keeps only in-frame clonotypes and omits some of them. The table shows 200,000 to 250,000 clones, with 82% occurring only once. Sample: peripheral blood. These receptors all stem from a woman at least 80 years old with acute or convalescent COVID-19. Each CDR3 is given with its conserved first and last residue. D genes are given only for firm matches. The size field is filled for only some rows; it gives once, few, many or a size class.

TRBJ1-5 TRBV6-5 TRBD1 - CASRKQGGQPQHF TGTGCCAGCAGGAAACAGGGGGGTCAGCCCCAGCATTTT
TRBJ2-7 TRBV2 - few CASSSRLIHEQYF TGTGCCAGCAGCTCCAGGTTGATACACGAGCAGTACTTC
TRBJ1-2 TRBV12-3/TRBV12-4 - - CASSFRENYGYTF TGTGCCAGCAGTTTTCGAGAGAACTATGGCTACACCTTC
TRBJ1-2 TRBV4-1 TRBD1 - CASSQETQGVYGYTF TGCGCCAGCAGCCAAGAAACCCAGGGGGTATATGGCTACACCTTC
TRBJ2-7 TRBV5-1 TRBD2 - CASSISGRAFGEQYF TGCGCCAGCAGCATTAGCGGGAGGGCCTTCGGCGAGCAGTACTTC
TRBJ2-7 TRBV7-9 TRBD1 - CASSHPGDRGYEQYF TGTGCCAGCAGCCACCCCGGGGACAGGGGCTACGAGCAGTACTTC
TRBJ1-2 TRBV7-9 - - CASSLRGYGYTF TGTGCCAGCAGCTTACGGGGCTATGGCTACACCTTC
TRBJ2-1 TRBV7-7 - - CASSLYEGAGEQFF TGTGCTAGCAGCTTATATGAGGGAGCGGGTGAGCAGTTCTTC
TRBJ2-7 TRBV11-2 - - CASSLPGGWDEQYF TGTGCCAGCAGCCTCCCAGGTGGGTGGGACGAGCAGTACTTC
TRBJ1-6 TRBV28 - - CASSPRSSSYNSPLHF TGTGCCAGCAGTCCCAGATCAAGCTCCTATAATTCACCCCTCCACTTT
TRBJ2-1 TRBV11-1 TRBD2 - CASSPRTSGHNEQFF TGTGCCAGCAGCCCACGGACTAGCGGACACAATGAGCAGTTCTTC
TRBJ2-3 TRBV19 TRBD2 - CASSMPTSGGASTDTQYF TGTGCCAGTAGTATGCCGACTAGCGGGGGGGCTAGCACAGATACGCAGTATTTT
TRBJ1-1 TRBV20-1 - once CSASIGQPMNTEAFF TGCAGTGCTAGTATCGGACAGCCGATGAACACTGAAGCTTTCTTT
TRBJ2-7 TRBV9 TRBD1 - CASSARQGAGEQYF TGTGCCAGCAGCGCACGACAGGGGGCGGGCGAGCAGTACTTC
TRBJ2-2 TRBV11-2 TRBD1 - CASSLLQGTNTGELFF TGTGCCAGCAGCTTACTACAGGGGACGAACACCGGGGAGCTGTTTTTT
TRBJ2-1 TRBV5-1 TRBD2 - CASSSGGGYNEQFF TGCGCCAGCTCCAGCGGGGGGGGCTACAATGAGCAGTTCTTC
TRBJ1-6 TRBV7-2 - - CASSLQRERSPLHF TGTGCCAGCAGCTTACAAAGGGAGCGTTCACCCCTCCACTTT
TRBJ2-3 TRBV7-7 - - CASSSQGSTDTQYF TGTGCTAGCAGCTCTCAGGGTAGCACAGATACGCAGTATTTT
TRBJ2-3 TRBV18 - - CASSLLKQGLADTQYF TGTGCCAGCTCCCTTCTAAAACAGGGCTTAGCAGATACGCAGTATTTT
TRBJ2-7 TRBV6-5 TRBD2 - CASSYGTSGSYEQYF TGTGCCAGCAGTTACGGGACTAGCGGGAGCTACGAGCAGTACTTC
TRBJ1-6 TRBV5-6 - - CASSLVQDNSPLHF TGTGCCAGCAGCTTGGTTCAGGATAATTCACCCCTCCACTTT
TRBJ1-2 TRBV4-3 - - CASSRSGAFTNYGYTF TGCGCCAGCAGCCGATCAGGGGCCTTCACTAACTATGGCTACACCTTC
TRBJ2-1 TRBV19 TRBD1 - CASSIGRRTGSSYNEQFF TGTGCCAGTAGTATAGGGCGCCGGACAGGAAGCTCCTACAATGAGCAGTTCTTC